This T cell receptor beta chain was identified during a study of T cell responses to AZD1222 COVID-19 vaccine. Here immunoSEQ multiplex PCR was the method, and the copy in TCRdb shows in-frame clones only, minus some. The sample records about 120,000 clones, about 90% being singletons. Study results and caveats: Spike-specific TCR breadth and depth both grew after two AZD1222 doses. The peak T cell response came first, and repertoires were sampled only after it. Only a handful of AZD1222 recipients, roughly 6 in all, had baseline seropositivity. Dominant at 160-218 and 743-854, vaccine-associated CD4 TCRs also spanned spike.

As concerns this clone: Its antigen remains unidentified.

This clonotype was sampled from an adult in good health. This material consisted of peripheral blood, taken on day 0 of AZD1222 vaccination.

CDR3 in DNA: TGCGCCAGCAGCTTTGCCAGACAGGGAGGGAACACTGAAGCTTTCTTT. Protein product: CASSFARQGGNTEAFF. The chain carries TRBV5-1 and TRBJ1-1, with 7 bases aligning to TRBD1. The V and J ends lost 2 bases and 1 base, in that order; junction bases with no gene match: 8. Germline CDR1 and CDR2: SGHRS and YFSETQ. The CDR3 sequence is 16 residues long.